The TCR beta chain under discussion was sequenced for a study of CD8+ T cells in alopecia areata. Trimming cost V 2 bases and J 1 base, with 6 bases left between them. This CDR3 is built from 13 residues. Germline CDR1 NSHNY, CDR2 SYGAGN. As the sequencing template, cDNA was produced by extracting RNA and reverse transcribing it. The protocol was immunoSEQ multiplex PCR, while the TCRdb copy is restricted to in-frame clones and leaves out a portion. Reported are around 6,300 clones, none seen only once; the ten largest carry 25% to 30%. This clone was observed at least ten times. These gene names are mouse names. The CDR3 is cut off 4 residues early in the read; its end comes from the germline J gene. As to time point: mouse skin 6 weeks after grafting, around onset of hair loss.

Sequences were derived from skin, sampled at week 6. The receptor comes from a C3H/HeJ mouse with alopecia areata. Strain haplotype at MHC: H2-k. V is TRBV13-1 and J is TRBJ1-2, with TRBD1 as a possible D gene (5 bases). The chain's CDR3 is CASSEDRNSDYTF. The DNA read from the CDR3 is TGTGCCAGCAGTGAAGACAGAAACTCC.